Listed below are T cell receptor beta chains from one sample, sequenced in a study of blood T cell repertoires in COVID-19. The method was immunoSEQ multiplex PCR; TCRdb's version includes in-frame clones alone and lacks a portion of them. There are around 120,000 clones in the sample; 60% to 85% occur only once, and approximately 2.4% lies in the top ten. The source material was peripheral blood. These receptors were obtained from a man in his 70s with acute or convalescent COVID-19. Both conserved end residues are part of each CDR3.

j_call,v_call,cdr3_aa
TRBJ2-1,TRBV6-5,CASSPSGLEQFF
TRBJ2-1,TRBV30,CAWSVRGRVGNEQFF
TRBJ2-7,TRBV7-3,CASSSTGTEYEQYF
TRBJ1-2,TRBV19,CASSIGGQGKDGYTF
TRBJ1-5,TRBV19,CASSLIPGQGKGQPQHF
TRBJ1-2,TRBV28,CASTDSRNYGYTF
TRBJ1-4,TRBV14,CASSPSQGWHEKLFF
TRBJ1-1,TRBV5-6,CASSIYRGFTEAFF
TRBJ2-1,TRBV5-8,CASSLGLASYNEQFF
TRBJ1-2,TRBV5-4,CASSLDDMHGYTF
TRBJ1-4,TRBV15,CATSRPQGNWAKLFF
TRBJ1-2,TRBV7-2,CASSLGGTGLYGYTF
TRBJ2-7,TRBV10-3,CAISDPRGRVHEQYF
TRBJ1-2,TRBV7-6,CASSSRETGGYTF
TRBJ1-2,TRBV6-4,CASSGPGGSGYTF
TRBJ1-2,TRBV29-1,CSGADRGYGYTF
TRBJ2-5,TRBV5-1,CASSPDSQETQYF
TRBJ1-4,TRBV29-1,CSARGVGGGAPNEKLFF
TRBJ2-2,TRBV2,CASRWATGELFF
TRBJ1-1,TRBV12-5,CASGESGQMNTEAFF
TRBJ1-6,TRBV7-2,CASSLVQGANSPLHF
TRBJ2-1,TRBV19,CASSVSGGAYNEQFF
TRBJ1-2,TRBV5-4,CASSPTGNYGYTF
TRBJ1-1,TRBV12-3/TRBV12-4,CASSLTGYTEAFF
TRBJ1-1,TRBV5-1,CASRRMSADTFEAFF
TRBJ1-1,TRBV5-6,CASSLIAAMNTEAFF
TRBJ2-1,TRBV11-3,CASSLRRGLNNEQFF
TRBJ2-5,TRBV7-2,CASSLVARSQETQYF
TRBJ1-2,TRBV6-5,CASSYSRGQNRWGYTF
TRBJ1-1,TRBV7-2,CASSLDRLNTEAFF
TRBJ1-6,TRBV14,CASSQELGTGNSPLHF
TRBJ2-7,TRBV27,CASKEDRNEIYEQYF
TRBJ1-2,TRBV11-2,CASSPRLSYGYTF
TRBJ1-1,TRBV29-1,CSASTGMSTEAFF
TRBJ1-1,TRBV5-6,CASSFRVLNTEAFF
TRBJ1-1,TRBV19,CASSMVGGANTEAFF
TRBJ1-2,TRBV7-2,CASSSRQTGSVYGYTF
TRBJ2-5,TRBV7-2,CASSLAGTGGQETQYF
TRBJ1-1,TRBV29-1,CSGLQLGNTEAFF
TRBJ1-4,TRBV5-4,CASSSTVATNEKLFF
TRBJ2-2,TRBV7-2,CASSLRASGDTGELFF
TRBJ1-2,TRBV20-1,CSASVRNYGYTF
TRBJ1-4,TRBV29-1,CSVWTGVREKLFF
TRBJ1-5,TRBV6-1,CASSATWGGSNQPQHF
TRBJ2-3,TRBV10-3,CAISAGQGTDTQYF
TRBJ2-4,TRBV9,CASSVDQGDIQYF
TRBJ2-2,TRBV27,CASSLLTGELFF
TRBJ1-4,TRBV7-8,CASSSQGFATNEKLFF
TRBJ2-5,TRBV7-2,CASSSSGTGEETQYF
TRBJ2-1,TRBV6-1,CASSWTSGGRNEQFF
TRBJ2-1,TRBV19,CASSPQVSARGQFF
TRBJ1-2,TRBV24-1,CATSDSRDRTYGYTF
TRBJ1-1,TRBV3-1/TRBV3-2,CASSGRDKNTEAFF
TRBJ2-1,TRBV18,CASSPRVSMDNEQFF